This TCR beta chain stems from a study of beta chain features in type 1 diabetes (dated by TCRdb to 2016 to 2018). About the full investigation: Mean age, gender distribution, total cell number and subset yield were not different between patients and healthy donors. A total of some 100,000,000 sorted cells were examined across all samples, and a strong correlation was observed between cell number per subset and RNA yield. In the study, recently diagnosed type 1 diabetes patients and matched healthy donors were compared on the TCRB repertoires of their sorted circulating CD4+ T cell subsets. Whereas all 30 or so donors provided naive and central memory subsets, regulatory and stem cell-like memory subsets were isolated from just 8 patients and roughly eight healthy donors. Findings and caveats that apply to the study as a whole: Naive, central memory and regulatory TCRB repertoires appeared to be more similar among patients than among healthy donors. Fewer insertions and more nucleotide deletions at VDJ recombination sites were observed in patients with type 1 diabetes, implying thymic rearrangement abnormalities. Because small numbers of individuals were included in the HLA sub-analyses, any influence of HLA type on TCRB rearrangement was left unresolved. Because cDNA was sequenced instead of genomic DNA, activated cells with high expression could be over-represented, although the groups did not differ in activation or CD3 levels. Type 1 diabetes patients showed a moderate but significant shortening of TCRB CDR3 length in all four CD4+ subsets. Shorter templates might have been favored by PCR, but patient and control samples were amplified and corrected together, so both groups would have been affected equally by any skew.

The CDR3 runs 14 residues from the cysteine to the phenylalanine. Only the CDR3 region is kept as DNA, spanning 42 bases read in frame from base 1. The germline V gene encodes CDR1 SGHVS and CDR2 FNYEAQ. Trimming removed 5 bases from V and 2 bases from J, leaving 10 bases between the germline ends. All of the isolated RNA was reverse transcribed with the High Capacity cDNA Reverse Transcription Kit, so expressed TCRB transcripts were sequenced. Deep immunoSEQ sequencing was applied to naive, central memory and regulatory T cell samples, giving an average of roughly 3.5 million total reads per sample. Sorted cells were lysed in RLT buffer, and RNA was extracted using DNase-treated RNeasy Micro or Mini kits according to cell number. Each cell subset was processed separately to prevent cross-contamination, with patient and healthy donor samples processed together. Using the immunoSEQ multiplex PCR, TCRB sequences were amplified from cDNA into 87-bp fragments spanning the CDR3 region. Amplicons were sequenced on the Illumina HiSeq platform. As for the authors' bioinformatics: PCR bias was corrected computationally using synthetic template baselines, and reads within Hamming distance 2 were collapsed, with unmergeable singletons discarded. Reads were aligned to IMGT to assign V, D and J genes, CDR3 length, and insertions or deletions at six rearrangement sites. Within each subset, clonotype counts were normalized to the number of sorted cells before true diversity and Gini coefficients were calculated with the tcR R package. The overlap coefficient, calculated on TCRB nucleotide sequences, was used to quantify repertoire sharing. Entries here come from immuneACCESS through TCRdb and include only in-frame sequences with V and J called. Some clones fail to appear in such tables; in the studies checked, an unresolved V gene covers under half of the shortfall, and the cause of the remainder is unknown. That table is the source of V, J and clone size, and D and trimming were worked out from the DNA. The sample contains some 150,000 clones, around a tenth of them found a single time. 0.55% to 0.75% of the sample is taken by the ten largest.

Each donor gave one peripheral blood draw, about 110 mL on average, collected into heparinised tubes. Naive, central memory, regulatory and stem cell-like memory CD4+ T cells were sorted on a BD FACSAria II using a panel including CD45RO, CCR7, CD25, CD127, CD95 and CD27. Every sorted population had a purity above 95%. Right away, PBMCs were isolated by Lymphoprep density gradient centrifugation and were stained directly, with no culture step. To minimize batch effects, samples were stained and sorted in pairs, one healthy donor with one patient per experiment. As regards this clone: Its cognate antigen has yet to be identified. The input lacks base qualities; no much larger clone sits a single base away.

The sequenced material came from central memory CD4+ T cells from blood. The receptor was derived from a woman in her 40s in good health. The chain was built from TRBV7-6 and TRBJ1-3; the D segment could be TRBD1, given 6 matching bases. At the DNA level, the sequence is TGTGCCAGCAGCCCACGGACAGCTGGAAACACCATATATTTT. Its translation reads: CASSPRTAGNTIYF. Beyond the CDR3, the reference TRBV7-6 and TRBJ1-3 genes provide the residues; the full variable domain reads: GAGVSQSPRYKVTKRGQDVALRCDPISGHVSLYWYRQALGQGPEFLTYFNYEAQQDKSGLPNDRFSAERPEGSISTLTIQRTEQRDSAMYRCASSPRTAGNTIYFGEGSWLTVV.